Listed below are T cell receptor beta chains from one sample, sequenced in a study of blood T cells in healthy people across ages. TCRdb redid the calling of the 5' RACE reads with MiXCR, one entry per CDR3 protein. The sample gives 800,000 to 950,000 distinct CDR3 sequences, roughly 29% of which show up once; around 9.6% is in the top ten. These same data were also listed under a study on T cells of mothers and their children.

Material: blood. Every receptor here comes from a woman in her thirties or forties in good health. The conserved cysteine and the conserved F or W are not part of the CDR3 here. Only some rows state a clone size, as once, few, many or a class for expanded clones.

size: many; V: TRBV18; CDR3: ASSPLRARETQY
size: many; V: TRBV7-2; CDR3: ASSETVGSSGGSYNEQF
size: -; V: TRBV18; CDR3: ASSPRQETYEQY
size: many; V: TRBV27; CDR3: ASSSSPLPTGIAKNIQY
size: many; V: TRBV5-1; CDR3: ASSWITQGMNTEAF
size: -; V: TRBV20-1; CDR3: SAREDTNIQY
size: few; V: TRBV20-1; CDR3: SASLTSGGETQY
size: -; V: TRBV7-2; CDR3: ASSPTSENEQY
size: -; V: TRBV20-1; CDR3: SAFLAGGPDEQY
size: -; V: TRBV28; CDR3: ASRGGVGEQF
size: many; V: TRBV25-1; CDR3: ASSSQLGDREYEQY
size: many; V: TRBV29-1; CDR3: SVELGNSYEQY
size: many; V: TRBV15; CDR3: ATSSGWRSRFADQETQY
size: few; V: TRBV6-2/TRBV6-3; CDR3: ASSYAGEVNGYT
size: -; V: TRBV9; CDR3: ASSVGAVSADTQY
size: -; V: TRBV7-8; CDR3: ASSLTNRGGSVYEQY
size: -; V: TRBV5-1; CDR3: ASSPGQGILYEQY
size: many; V: TRBV28; CDR3: ASSRTVGSGANVLT
size: -; V: TRBV30; CDR3: AWSRALTDYGYT
size: few; V: TRBV6-2/TRBV6-3; CDR3: ASSYPPTAITDTQY
size: -; V: TRBV14; CDR3: ASSQDWDIQY
size: many; V: TRBV24-1; CDR3: ATSDRGFSYNEQF
size: many; V: TRBV5-6; CDR3: ASSRGQGALYGYT
size: -; V: TRBV13; CDR3: ASSLTSGGFNEQF
size: -; V: TRBV12-3/TRBV12-4; CDR3: ASGLGDYYEQY
size: -; V: TRBV28; CDR3: ASSPPTGDNQPQH
size: -; V: TRBV5-1; CDR3: ASSLIEPSEAF
size: few; V: TRBV7-3; CDR3: ASSPGGQTHSGANVLT
size: -; V: TRBV10-3; CDR3: AISEGASLETQF
size: -; V: TRBV24-1; CDR3: ATAAGEMNEQY
size: -; V: TRBV29-1; CDR3: SVEFADSGANVRT
size: -; V: TRBV28; CDR3: ASSPNLRDPY
size: few; V: TRBV5-5; CDR3: ASSASGQKSTDTQY
size: few; V: TRBV6-1; CDR3: ASSEKGSWDEQY
size: -; V: TRBV21-1; CDR3: AAAKNWTGGEQY
size: -; V: TRBV4-1; CDR3: ASSLSWASGGARDEQF
size: -; V: TRBV5-1; CDR3: ASSRPGQNIAKNIQY
size: -; V: TRBV20-1; CDR3: SAILLAGGFLLCEQY
size: few; V: TRBV24-1; CDR3: ATSVAGTGSHEQF
size: -; V: TRBV4-1; CDR3: ASSQLGTANSPLH
size: many; V: TRBV6-5; CDR3: ASRRGGLGNEQF
size: many; V: TRBV27; CDR3: ASSFLAGGYGYT
size: few; V: TRBV7-9; CDR3: ASSLGGGPNSPLH
size: -; V: TRBV27; CDR3: AGSLSGGWSYEQY
size: few; V: TRBV6-1; CDR3: ASSRPGQTVFKGTEAF
size: -; V: TRBV20-1; CDR3: SARDRNTDTQY
size: few; V: TRBV6-5; CDR3: ASSYFSDRVGVQY
size: -; V: TRBV7-9; CDR3: ASTPNETPANEQF